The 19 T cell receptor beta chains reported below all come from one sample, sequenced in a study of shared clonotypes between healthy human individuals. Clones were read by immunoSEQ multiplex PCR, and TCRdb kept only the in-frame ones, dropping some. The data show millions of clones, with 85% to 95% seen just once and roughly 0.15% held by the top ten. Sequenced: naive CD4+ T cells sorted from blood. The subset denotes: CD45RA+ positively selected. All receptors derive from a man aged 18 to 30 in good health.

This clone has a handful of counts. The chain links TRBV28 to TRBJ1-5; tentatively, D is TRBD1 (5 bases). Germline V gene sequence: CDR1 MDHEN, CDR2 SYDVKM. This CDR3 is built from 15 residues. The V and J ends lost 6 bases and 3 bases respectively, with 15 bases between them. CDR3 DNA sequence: TGTGCCAGCAGCCTACAAGACAGAAACAATCAGCCCCAGCATTTT. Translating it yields CASSLQDRNNQPQHF.

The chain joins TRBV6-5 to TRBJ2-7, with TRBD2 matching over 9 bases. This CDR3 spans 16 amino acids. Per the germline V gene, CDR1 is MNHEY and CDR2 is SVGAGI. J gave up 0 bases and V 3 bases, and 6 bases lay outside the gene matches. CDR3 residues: CASSYNPSGVSYEQYF. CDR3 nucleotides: TGTGCCAGCAGTTATAACCCTAGCGGGGTCTCCTACGAGCAGTACTTC.

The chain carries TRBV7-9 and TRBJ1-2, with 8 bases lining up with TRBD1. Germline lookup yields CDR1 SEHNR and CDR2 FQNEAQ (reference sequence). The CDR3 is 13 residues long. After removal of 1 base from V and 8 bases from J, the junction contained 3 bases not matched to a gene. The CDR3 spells CASSLVRGLGYTF. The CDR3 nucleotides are TGTGCCAGCAGCTTAGTCAGGGGGCTCGGCTACACCTTC.

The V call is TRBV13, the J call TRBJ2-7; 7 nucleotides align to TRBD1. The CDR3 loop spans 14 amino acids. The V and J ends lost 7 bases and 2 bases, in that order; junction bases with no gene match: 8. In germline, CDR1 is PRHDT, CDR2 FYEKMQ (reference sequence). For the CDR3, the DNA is TGTGCCAGCAAAGCCTTGGACAGGCCCTACGAGCAGTACTTC. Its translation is CASKALDRPYEQYF.

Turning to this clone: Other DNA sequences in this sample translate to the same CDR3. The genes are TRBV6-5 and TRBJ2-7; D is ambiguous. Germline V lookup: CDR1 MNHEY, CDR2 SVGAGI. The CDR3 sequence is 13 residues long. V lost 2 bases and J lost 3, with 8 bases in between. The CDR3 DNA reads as TGTGCCAGCAGTTACCGTGTGGGCTACGAGCAGTACTTC. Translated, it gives CASSYRVGYEQYF.

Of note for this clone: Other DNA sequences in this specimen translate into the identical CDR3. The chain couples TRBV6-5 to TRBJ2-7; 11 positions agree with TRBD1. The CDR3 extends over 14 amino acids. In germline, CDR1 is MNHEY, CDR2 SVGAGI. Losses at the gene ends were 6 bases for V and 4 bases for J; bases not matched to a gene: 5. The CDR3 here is CASRAGTGGYEQYF. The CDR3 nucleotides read TGTGCCAGCAGGGCCGGGACAGGGGGGTACGAGCAGTACTTC.

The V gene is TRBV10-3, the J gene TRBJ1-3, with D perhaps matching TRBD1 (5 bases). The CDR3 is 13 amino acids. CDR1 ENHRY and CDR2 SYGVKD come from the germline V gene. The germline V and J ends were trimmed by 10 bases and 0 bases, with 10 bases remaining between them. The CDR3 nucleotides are TGTGCCACGGGACCGATCTCTGGAAACACCATATATTTT. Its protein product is CATGPISGNTIYF.

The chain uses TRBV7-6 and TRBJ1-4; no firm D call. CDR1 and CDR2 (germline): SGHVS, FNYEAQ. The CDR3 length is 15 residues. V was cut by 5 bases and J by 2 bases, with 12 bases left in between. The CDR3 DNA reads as TGTGCCAGCAGCACCCGAGGGCCGACTAATGAAAAACTGTTTTTT. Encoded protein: CASSTRGPTNEKLFF.

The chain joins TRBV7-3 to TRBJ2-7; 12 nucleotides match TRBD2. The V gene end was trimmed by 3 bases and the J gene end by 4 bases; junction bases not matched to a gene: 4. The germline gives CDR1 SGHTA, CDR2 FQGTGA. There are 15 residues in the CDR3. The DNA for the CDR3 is TGTGCCAGCAGCTTCGGGACTAGCGGGCCTTACGAGCAGTACTTC. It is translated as CASSFGTSGPYEQYF.

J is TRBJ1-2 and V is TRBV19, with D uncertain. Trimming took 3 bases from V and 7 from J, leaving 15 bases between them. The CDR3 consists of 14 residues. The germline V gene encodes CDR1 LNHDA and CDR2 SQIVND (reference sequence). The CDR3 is CASSIFVDVAGYTF. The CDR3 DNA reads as TGTGCCAGTAGTATCTTTGTGGATGTGGCTGGCTACACCTTC. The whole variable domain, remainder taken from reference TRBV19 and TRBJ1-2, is DGGITQSPKYLFRKEGQNVTLSCEQNLNHDAMYWYRQDPGQGLRLIYYSQIVNDFQKGDIAEGYSVSREKKESFPLTVTSAQKNPTAFYLCASSIFVDVAGYTFGSGTRLTVV.

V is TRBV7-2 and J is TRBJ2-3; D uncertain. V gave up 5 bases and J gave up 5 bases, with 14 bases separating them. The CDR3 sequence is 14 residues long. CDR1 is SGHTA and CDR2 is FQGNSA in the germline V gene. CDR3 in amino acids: CASSLSRVGDTQYF. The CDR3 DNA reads TGTGCCAGCAGCCTAAGCCGGGTCGGAGATACGCAGTATTTT. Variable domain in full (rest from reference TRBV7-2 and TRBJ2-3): GAGVSQSPSNKVTEKGKDVELRCDPISGHTALYWYRQSLGQGLEFLIYFQGNSAPDKSGLPSDRFSAERTGGSVSTLTIQRTQQEDSAVYLCASSLSRVGDTQYFGPGTRLTVL.

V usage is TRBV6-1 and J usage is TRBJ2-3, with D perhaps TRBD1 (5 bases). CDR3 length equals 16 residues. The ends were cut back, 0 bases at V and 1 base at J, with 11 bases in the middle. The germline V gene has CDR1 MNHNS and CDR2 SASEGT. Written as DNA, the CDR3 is TGTGCCAGCAGTGAAGCGGGGCGACTCGGCACAGATACGCAGTATTTT. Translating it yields CASSEAGRLGTDTQYF.

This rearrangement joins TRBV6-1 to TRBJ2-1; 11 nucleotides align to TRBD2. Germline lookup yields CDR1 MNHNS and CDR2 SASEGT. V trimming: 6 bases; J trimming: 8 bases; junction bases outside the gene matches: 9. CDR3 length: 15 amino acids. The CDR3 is CASSLAGGLSDEQFF. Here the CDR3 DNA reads TGTGCCAGCAGCTTAGCGGGAGGGCTTTCCGATGAGCAGTTCTTC.

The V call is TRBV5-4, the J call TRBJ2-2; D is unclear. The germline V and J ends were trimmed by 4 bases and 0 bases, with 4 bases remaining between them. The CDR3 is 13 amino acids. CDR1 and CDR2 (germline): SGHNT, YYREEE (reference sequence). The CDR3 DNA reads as TGTGCCAGCAGCGGGACGAACACCGGGGAGCTGTTTTTT. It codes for CASSGTNTGELFF.

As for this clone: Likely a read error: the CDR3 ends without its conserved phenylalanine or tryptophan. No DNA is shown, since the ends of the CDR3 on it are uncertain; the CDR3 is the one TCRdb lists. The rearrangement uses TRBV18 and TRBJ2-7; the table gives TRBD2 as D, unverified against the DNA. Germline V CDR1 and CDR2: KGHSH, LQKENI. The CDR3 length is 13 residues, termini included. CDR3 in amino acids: CASSPLAGESLNL.

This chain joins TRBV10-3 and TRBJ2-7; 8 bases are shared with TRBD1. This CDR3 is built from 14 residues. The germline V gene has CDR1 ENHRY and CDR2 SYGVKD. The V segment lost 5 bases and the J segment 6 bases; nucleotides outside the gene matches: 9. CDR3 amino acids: CAISSTSGGFEQYF. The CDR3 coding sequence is TGTGCCATCAGTTCTACTTCAGGGGGCTTCGAGCAGTACTTC.

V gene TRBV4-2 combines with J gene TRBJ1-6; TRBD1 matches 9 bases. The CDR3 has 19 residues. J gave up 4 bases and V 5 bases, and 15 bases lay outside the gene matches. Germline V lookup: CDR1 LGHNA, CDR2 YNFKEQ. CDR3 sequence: CASSFKEGTGNFYNSPLHF. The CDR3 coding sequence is TGTGCCAGCAGCTTCAAGGAGGGGACAGGGAACTTTTATAATTCACCCCTCCACTTT.

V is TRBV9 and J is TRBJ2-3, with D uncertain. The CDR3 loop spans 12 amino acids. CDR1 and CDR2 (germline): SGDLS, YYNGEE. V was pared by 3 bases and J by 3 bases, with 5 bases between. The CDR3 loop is CASSAGTDTQYF. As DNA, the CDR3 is TGTGCCAGCAGCGCCGGGACAGATACGCAGTATTTT.

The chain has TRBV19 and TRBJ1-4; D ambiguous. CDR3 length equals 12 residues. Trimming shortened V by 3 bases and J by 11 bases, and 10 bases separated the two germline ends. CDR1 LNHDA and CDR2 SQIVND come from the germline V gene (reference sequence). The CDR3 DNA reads TGTGCCAGTAGTATTTTGTCCGGGAAACTGTTTTTT. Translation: CASSILSGKLFF.